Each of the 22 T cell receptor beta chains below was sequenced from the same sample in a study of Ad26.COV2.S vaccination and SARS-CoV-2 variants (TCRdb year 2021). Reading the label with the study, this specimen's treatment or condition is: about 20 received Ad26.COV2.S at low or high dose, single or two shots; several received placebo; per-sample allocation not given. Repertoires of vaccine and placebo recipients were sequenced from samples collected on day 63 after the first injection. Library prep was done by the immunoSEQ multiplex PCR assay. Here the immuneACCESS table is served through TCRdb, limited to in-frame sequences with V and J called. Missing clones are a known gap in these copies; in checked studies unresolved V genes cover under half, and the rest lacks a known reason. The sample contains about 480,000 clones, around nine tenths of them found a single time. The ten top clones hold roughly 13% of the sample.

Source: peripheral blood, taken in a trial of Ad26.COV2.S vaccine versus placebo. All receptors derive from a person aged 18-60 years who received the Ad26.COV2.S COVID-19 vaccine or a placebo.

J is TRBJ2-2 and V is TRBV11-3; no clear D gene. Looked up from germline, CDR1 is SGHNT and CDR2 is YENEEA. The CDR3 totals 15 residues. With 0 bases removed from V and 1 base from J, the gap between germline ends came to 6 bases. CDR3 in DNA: TGTGCCAGCAGCTTAGATGGCGGGAACACCGGGGAGCTGTTTTTT. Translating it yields CASSLDGGNTGELFF. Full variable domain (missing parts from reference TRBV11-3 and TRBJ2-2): EAGVVQSPRYKIIEKKQPVAFWCNPISGHNTLYWYLQNLGQGPELLIRYENEEAVDDSQLPKDRFSAERLKGVDSTLKIQPAELGDSAVYLCASSLDGGNTGELFFGEGSRLTVL.

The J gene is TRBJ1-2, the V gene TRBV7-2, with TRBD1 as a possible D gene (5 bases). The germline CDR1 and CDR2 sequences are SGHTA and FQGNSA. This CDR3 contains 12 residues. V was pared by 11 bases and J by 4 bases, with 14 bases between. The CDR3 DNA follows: TGTGCCGGGCAGGGTGAGGTCTATGGCTACACCTTC. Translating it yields CAGQGEVYGYTF.

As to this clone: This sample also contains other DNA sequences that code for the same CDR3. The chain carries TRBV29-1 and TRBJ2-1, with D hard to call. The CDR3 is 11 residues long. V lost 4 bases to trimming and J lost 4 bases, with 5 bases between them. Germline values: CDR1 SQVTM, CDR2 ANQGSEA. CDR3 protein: CSVGGYNEQFF. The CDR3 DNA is TGCAGCGTTGGGGGTTACAATGAGCAGTTCTTC.

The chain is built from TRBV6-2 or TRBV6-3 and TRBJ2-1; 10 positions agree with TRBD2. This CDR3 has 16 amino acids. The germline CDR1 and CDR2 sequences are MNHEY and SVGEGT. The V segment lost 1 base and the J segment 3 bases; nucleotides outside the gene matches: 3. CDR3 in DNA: TGTGCCAGCAGTTACTTAGCGGGAGGTTACTACAATGAGCAGTTCTTC. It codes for CASSYLAGGYYNEQFF.

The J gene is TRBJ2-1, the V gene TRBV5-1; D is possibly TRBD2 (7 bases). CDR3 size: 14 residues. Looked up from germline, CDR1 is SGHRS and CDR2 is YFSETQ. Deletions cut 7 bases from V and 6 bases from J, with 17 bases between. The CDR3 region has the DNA TGCGCCAGCCGAAGGAGTCGGGGGGCCAATGAGCAGTTCTTC. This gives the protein CASRRSRGANEQFF.

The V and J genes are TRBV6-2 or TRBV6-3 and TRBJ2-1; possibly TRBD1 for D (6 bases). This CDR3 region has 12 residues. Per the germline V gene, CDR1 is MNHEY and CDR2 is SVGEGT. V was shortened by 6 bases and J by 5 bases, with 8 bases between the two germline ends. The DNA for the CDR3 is TGTGCCAGCAGCCACAGGGACAATGAGCAGTTCTTC. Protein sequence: CASSHRDNEQFF.

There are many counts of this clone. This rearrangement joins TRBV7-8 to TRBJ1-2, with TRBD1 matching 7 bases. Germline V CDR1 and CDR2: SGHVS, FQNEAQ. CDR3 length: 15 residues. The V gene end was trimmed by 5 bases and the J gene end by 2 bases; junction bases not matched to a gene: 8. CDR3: CASSPGGMRNYGYTF. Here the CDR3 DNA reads TGTGCCAGCAGCCCAGGGGGGATGAGAAACTATGGCTACACCTTC.

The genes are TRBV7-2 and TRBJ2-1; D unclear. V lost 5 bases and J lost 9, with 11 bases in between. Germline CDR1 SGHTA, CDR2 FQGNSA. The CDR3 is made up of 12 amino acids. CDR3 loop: CASSLPPGEQFF. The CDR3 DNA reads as TGTGCCAGCAGCCTCCCCCCGGGTGAGCAGTTCTTC.

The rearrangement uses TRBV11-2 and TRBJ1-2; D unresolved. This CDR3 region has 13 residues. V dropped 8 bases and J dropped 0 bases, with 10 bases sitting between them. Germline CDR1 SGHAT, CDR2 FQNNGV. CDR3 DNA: TGTGCCAGCGGCTCGGGCTCTAACTATGGCTACACCTTC. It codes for CASGSGSNYGYTF.

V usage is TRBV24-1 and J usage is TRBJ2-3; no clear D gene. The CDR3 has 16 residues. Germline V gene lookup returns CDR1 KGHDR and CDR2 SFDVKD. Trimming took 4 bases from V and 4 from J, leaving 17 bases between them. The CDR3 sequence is CATSESARSGPDTQYF. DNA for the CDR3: TGTGCCACCAGTGAGTCGGCGCGTAGTGGGCCAGATACGCAGTATTTT.

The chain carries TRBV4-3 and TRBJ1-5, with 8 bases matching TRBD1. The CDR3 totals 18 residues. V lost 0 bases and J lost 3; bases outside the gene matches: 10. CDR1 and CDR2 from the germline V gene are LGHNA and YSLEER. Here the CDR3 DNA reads TGCGCCAGCAGCCAAGAGGACAGGGAAAGTGGGGACAATCAGCCCCAGCATTTT. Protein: CASSQEDRESGDNQPQHF.

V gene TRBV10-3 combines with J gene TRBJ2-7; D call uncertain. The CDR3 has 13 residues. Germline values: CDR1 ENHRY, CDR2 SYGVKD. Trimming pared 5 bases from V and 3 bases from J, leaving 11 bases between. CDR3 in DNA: TGTGCCATCAGTCGACAAAGCATCTACGAGCAGTACTTC. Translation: CAISRQSIYEQYF.

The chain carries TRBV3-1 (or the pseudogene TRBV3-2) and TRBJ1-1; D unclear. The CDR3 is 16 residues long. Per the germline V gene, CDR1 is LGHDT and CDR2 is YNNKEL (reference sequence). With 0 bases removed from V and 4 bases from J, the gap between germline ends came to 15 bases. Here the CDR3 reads CASSQEGPHAPTEAFF. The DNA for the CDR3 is TGTGCCAGCAGCCAAGAAGGGCCGCATGCCCCCACTGAAGCTTTCTTT.

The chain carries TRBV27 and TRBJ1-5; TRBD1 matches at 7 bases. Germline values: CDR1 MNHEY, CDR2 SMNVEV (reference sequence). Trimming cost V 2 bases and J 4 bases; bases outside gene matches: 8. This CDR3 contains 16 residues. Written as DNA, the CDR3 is TGTGCCAGCAGTTTACGGTCGACAGGGCTAAATCAGCCCCAGCATTTT. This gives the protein CASSLRSTGLNQPQHF.

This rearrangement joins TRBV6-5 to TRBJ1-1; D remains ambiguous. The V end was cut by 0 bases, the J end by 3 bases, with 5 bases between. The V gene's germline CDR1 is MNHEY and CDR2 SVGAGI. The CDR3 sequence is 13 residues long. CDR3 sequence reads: CASSYSEDTEAFF. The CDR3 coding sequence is TGTGCCAGCAGTTACTCCGAGGACACTGAAGCTTTCTTT.

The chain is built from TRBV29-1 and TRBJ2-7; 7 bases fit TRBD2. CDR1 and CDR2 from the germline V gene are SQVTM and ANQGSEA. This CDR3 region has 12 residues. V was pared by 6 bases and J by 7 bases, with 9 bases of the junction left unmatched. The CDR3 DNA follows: TGCAGCGTGGGACTACCAATGGGGGAGCAGTACTTC. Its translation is CSVGLPMGEQYF.

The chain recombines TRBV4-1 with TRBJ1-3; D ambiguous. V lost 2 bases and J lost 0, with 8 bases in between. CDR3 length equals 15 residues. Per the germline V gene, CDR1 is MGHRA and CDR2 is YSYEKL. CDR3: CASSQPRTSGNTIYF. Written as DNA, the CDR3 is TGCGCCAGCAGCCAACCCAGGACCTCTGGAAACACCATATATTTT.

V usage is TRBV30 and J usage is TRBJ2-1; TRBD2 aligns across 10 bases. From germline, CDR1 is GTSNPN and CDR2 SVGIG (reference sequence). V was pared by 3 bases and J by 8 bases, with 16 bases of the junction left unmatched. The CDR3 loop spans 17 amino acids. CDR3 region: CAWRTPPASGRNYEQFF. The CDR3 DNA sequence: TGTGCCTGGAGGACCCCTCCGGCTAGCGGGAGAAACTATGAGCAGTTCTTC.

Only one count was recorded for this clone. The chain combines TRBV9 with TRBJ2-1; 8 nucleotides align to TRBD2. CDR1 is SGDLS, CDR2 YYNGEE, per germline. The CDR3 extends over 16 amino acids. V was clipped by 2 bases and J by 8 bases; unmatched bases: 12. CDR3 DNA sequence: TGTGCCAGCAGCGTCCCTATGGCGGGAGGCCCGGATGAGCAGTTCTTC. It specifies CASSVPMAGGPDEQFF.

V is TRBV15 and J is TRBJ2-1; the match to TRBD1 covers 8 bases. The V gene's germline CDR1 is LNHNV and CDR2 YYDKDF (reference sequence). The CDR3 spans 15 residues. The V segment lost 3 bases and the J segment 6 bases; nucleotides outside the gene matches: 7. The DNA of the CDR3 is TGTGCCACCAGCAGGGAAGGACAGGGCTTCAATGAGCAGTTCTTC. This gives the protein CATSREGQGFNEQFF.

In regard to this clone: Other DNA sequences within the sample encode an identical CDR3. The CDR3: CASSYSTGGTEAFF. CDR3 coding DNA: TGTGCCAGCAGTTACTCAACAGGGGGCACTGAAGCTTTCTTT. This chain connects TRBV6-5 to TRBJ1-1, with 8 bases that match TRBD1. J gave up 4 bases and V 0 bases, and 1 base lay outside the gene matches. CDR3 length: 14 amino acids. Germline loops: CDR1 MNHEY, CDR2 SVGAGI.

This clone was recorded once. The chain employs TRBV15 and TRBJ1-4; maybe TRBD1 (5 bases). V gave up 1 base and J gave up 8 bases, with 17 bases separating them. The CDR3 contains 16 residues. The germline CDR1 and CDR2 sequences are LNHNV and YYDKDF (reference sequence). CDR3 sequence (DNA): TGTGCCACCAGCAGAGGGGGGGGAAGCCCGGAAGAAAAACTGTTTTTT. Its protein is CATSRGGGSPEEKLFF. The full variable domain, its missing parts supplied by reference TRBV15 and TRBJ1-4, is DAMVIQNPRYQVTQFGKPVTLSCSQTLNHNVMYWYQQKSSQAPKLLFHYYDKDFNNEADTPDNFQSRRPNTSFCFLDIRSPGLGDTAMYLCATSRGGGSPEEKLFFGSGTQLSVL.